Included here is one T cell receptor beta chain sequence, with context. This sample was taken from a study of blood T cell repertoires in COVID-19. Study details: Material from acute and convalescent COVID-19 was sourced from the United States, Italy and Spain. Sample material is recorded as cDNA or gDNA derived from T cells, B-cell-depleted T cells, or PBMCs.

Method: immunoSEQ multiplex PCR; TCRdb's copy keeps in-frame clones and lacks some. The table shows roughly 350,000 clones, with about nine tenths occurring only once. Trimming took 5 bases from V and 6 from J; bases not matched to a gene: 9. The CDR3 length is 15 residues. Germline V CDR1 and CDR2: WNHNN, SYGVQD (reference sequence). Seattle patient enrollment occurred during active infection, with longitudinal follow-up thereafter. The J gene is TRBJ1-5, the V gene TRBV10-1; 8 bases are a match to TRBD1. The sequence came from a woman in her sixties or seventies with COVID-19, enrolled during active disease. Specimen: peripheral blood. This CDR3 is CASSTRTGRIQPQHF. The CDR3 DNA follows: TGCGCCAGCAGTACTAGGACAGGGAGGATTCAGCCCCAGCATTTT.